The table lists the clone carrying this TCR beta chain with a few counts. The antigen is not known. The data belong to a study of CD8 T cells in ankylosing spondylitis. Whole-study findings and limits: Enrichment of disease-linked clones was reportedly significant in matched ankylosing spondylitis synovial fluid. CD8+ disease-linked clones were present at relatively low frequencies in blood. Apparently characteristic of ankylosing spondylitis blood was a TCR beta motif (eight highly homologous variants). Several of the motif variants were reported before in synovial fluid and blood from reactive arthritis.

The CDR3 contains 15 residues. From germline, CDR1 is MNHEY and CDR2 SVGEGT. Trimming removed 0 bases from V and 2 bases from J; junction bases left unmatched: 2. With molecular barcodes, quantitative 5'-RACE was used to make the TCR beta libraries. TCRdb fed the 5' RACE reads into MiXCR, producing one record per CDR3 protein. Of roughly 700,000 distinct CDR3 sequences listed, roughly 20% are singletons. The sequencing sample was made of blood, either unsorted or a sorted T cell fraction (not recorded which). This rearrangement joins TRBV6-2 or TRBV6-3 to TRBJ2-7, with 9 bases lining up with TRBD2. The origin of this receptor is a male donor with ankylosing spondylitis. In DNA, the CDR3 is TGTGCCAGCAGTTACTCGGGCGGGAGGGCCTACGAGCAGTACTTC. It translates to CASSYSGGRAYEQYF.